A single sample is the source of the 25 T cell receptor beta chains below, sequenced in a study of OX40 agonist ivuxolimab in advanced cancers. Data came from immunoSEQ multiplex PCR; TCRdb stores just in-frame clones and leaves some out. The sample yields roughly 75,000 clones, around 83% seen once. This sample comprised CD4+ or CD8+ T cells sorted from blood, obtained in a trial of the OX40 agonist ivuxolimab. The origin of the receptors is an adult with an advanced solid tumor such as melanoma, head and neck, liver or kidney cancer.

V and J are TRBV4-2 and TRBJ2-3; D perhaps matches TRBD2 (5 bases). CDR1 and CDR2 (germline): LGHNA, YNFKEQ. Trimming left V 8 bases short and J 1 base short, with 19 bases between. CDR3 length: 16 residues. CDR3 bases: TGTGCCAGCTCTAACCCCGAAGCGGCTCGCACAGATACGCAGTATTTT. Its protein product is CASSNPEAARTDTQYF.

V is TRBV5-1 and J is TRBJ1-1; no clear D. The germline V gene encodes CDR1 SGHRS and CDR2 YFSETQ. The CDR3 runs to 14 residues. V was trimmed by 3 bases and J by 6 bases, leaving 15 bases between them. This CDR3 reads CASSSGIIGSEAFF. DNA of the CDR3: TGCGCCAGCAGCTCAGGCATTATAGGCTCTGAAGCTTTCTTT.

This clone appeared once. The chain links TRBV18 to TRBJ1-1; 10 bases line up with TRBD1. The length of the CDR3 is 15 residues. Looked up from germline, CDR1 is KGHSH and CDR2 is LQKENI. Trimming removed 3 bases from V and 7 bases from J; junction bases left unmatched: 8. CDR3 nucleotides: TGTGCCAGCTCACCCTCGGGACAGGGGCTCGATGAAGCTTTCTTT. This gives the protein CASSPSGQGLDEAFF.

This clone was seen more than once but under ten times. The V gene is TRBV5-6, the J gene TRBJ1-2, with D uncertain. V was clipped by 0 bases and J by 4 bases, with 10 bases between them. This CDR3 comprises 14 residues. The germline CDR1 and CDR2 sequences are SGHDT and YYEEEE. CDR3 nucleotides: TGTGCCAGCAGCTTGGCCAAGGTGGGCTATGGCTACACCTTC. Its protein product is CASSLAKVGYGYTF.

The chain's CDR3 is CASSPPGGWNTGELFF. The DNA of the CDR3 is TGTGCCAGCAGCCCCCCCGGGGGGTGGAACACCGGGGAGCTGTTTTTT. This rearrangement joins TRBV5-4 to TRBJ2-2; 7 bases line up with TRBD2. J lost 1 base, V lost 4 bases, and 7 bases had no gene match. Germline CDR1 and CDR2: SGHNT and YYREEE (reference sequence). This CDR3 spans 16 amino acids.

This clone occurred a few times. CDR3 in amino acids: CASSLAGQGEGGYTF. Here the CDR3 DNA reads TGCGCCAGCAGCTTGGCTGGACAGGGGGAAGGGGGCTACACCTTC. J is TRBJ1-2 and V is TRBV5-1, with 10 bases matching TRBD1. The CDR3 has 15 residues. Germline assignment: CDR1 SGHRS and CDR2 YFSETQ. V dropped 0 bases and J dropped 8; count of bases not matched to a gene: 7. Full variable domain (outside the CDR3, taken from reference TRBV5-1 and TRBJ1-2): KAGVTQTPRYLIKTRGQQVTLSCSPISGHRSVSWYQQTPGQGLQFLFEYFSETQRNKGNFPGRFSGRQFSNSRSEMNVSTLELGDSALYLCASSLAGQGEGGYTFGSGTRLTVV.

The genes are TRBV19 and TRBJ1-5; D not resolved. The CDR3 is made up of 13 amino acids. With 6 bases removed from V and 1 base from J, the gap between germline ends came to 7 bases. Germline V gene sequence: CDR1 LNHDA, CDR2 SQIVND (reference sequence). As DNA, the CDR3 is TGTGCCAGTAGGAAAAGAAGCAATCAGCCCCAGCATTTT. It encodes CASRKRSNQPQHF.

This rearrangement joins TRBV28 to TRBJ2-5; 8 positions agree with TRBD2. V lost 5 bases, J lost 2 bases, and 7 bases stayed unmatched. The CDR3 covers 15 residues. Germline V gene lookup returns CDR1 MDHEN and CDR2 SYDVKM. For the CDR3, the DNA is TGTGCCAGCAGTACCCCCGGGGGGGGGCAAGAGACCCAGTACTTC. Protein product: CASSTPGGGQETQYF.

V is TRBV2 and J is TRBJ2-5, with 14 bases matching TRBD2. The CDR3 consists of 15 residues. V was pared by 7 bases and J by 3 bases, with 4 bases of the junction left unmatched. Germline V gene sequence: CDR1 SNHLY, CDR2 FYNNEI. Written as DNA, the CDR3 is TGTGCCAGCATGGGGACTAGCGGGGGCAAAGAGACCCAGTACTTC. Translated, it gives CASMGTSGGKETQYF.

V and J are TRBV5-1 and TRBJ1-1, with D unresolved. Germline V gene sequence: CDR1 SGHRS, CDR2 YFSETQ. The CDR3 extends over 14 amino acids. The ends were cut back, 0 bases at V and 1 base at J, with 7 bases in the middle. The CDR3 DNA sequence: TGCGCCAGCAGCTTGGACGGTAGGAACACTGAAGCTTTCTTT. It encodes CASSLDGRNTEAFF.

The chain combines TRBV25-1 with TRBJ2-1; possibly TRBD1 or TRBD2 for D (5 bases each). The germline V gene has CDR1 MGHDK and CDR2 SYGVNS. The CDR3 has 15 residues. V lost 4 bases and J lost 5, with 15 bases in between. As DNA, the CDR3 is TGTGCCAGCAGTGTTCCGGGACGGAGAAACAATGAGCAGTTCTTC. It specifies CASSVPGRRNNEQFF.

The chain has TRBV30 and TRBJ1-1, with a possible D match to TRBD1 (5 bases). From germline, CDR1 is GTSNPN and CDR2 SVGIG (reference sequence). With 6 bases removed from V and 3 bases from J, the gap between germline ends came to 11 bases. CDR3 length: 12 amino acids. CDR3 sequence reads: CACRVGDTEAFF. Here the CDR3 DNA reads TGTGCCTGCAGGGTAGGGGACACTGAAGCTTTCTTT.

This CDR3 is CASSQRPGGGSGANVLTF. The CDR3 nucleotides read TGTGCCAGCAGCCAGCGGCCAGGGGGCGGATCTGGGGCCAACGTCCTGACTTTC. The J gene is TRBJ2-6, the V gene TRBV14, with TRBD1 identical over 8 bases. The CDR3 is 18 amino acids. CDR1 is SGHDN, CDR2 FVKESK, per germline. With V trimmed by 3 bases and J by 1 base, 8 bases remained unmatched.

V usage is TRBV2 and J usage is TRBJ1-2; 7 bases agree with TRBD1. Germline CDR1 SNHLY, CDR2 FYNNEI. V lost 3 bases, J lost 7 bases, and 11 bases stayed unmatched. The CDR3 totals 15 residues. This CDR3 is CASSDSWGRGSGYTF. In DNA form, the CDR3 reads TGTGCCAGCAGTGATTCTTGGGGCAGGGGGAGTGGCTACACCTTC.

This clone was detected only a few times. This chain uses TRBV19 with TRBJ2-2; D may be TRBD1 or TRBD2 (5 bases each). Germline CDR1 LNHDA, CDR2 SQIVND (reference sequence). This CDR3 has 15 residues. Trimming shortened V by 6 bases and J by 4 bases, and 15 bases separated the two germline ends. For the CDR3, the DNA is TGTGCCAGTAGGCCCGAGGCAGGGACCACCGGGGAGCTGTTTTTT. Translated: CASRPEAGTTGELFF.

The chain employs TRBV5-5 and TRBJ2-4, with 7 bases aligning to TRBD1. This CDR3 has 15 amino acids. V was pared by 3 bases and J by 8 bases, with 11 bases of the junction left unmatched. CDR1 is SGHKS and CDR2 is YYEKEE in the germline V gene (reference sequence). CDR3 in DNA: TGTGCCAGCAGCTCCCGGTCTGGGGACAGTTACATTCAGTACTTC. Its protein is CASSSRSGDSYIQYF.

This chain uses TRBV7-8 with TRBJ1-1; the match to TRBD1 covers 9 bases. Germline trimming cut 3 bases from V and 5 bases from J; bases unmatched to any gene: 7. CDR3 length equals 15 residues. Germline assignment: CDR1 SGHVS and CDR2 FQNEAQ. CDR3 nucleotide sequence: TGTGCCAGCAGCTTTCTGACAGGGGGGGATACTGAAGCTTTCTTT. The encoded protein is CASSFLTGGDTEAFF.

The J gene is TRBJ2-7, the V gene TRBV7-8; 14 nucleotides agree with TRBD2. Trimming took 5 bases from V and 5 from J; bases not matched to a gene: 5. This CDR3 has 15 amino acids. Germline assignment: CDR1 SGHVS and CDR2 FQNEAQ. CDR3 sequence: CASSLRTSGRNEQYF. The CDR3 DNA follows: TGTGCCAGCAGCCTCCGGACTAGCGGGAGGAACGAGCAGTACTTC.

In this sample, this clone turned up once. As DNA, the CDR3 is TGTGCCAGCAGTGGACAGGTTGGAAACACCATATATTTT. It is translated as CASSGQVGNTIYF. The chain has TRBV2 and TRBJ1-3; TRBD1 is a possible D gene (6 bases). In germline, CDR1 is SNHLY, CDR2 FYNNEI. The CDR3 contains 13 residues. The germline V and J ends were trimmed by 4 bases and 3 bases, with 7 bases remaining between them.

The chain recombines TRBV11-2 with TRBJ2-2; D is uncertain. This CDR3 comprises 14 residues. V lost 7 bases to trimming and J lost 2 bases, with 11 bases between them. Germline CDR1 SGHAT, CDR2 FQNNGV. CDR3 residues: CASIGYRNTGELFF. In DNA, the CDR3 is TGTGCCAGCATCGGGTACAGAAACACCGGGGAGCTGTTTTTT.

This chain connects TRBV7-3 to TRBJ2-1; TRBD2 is a possible D gene (6 bases). V was cut by 4 bases and J by 11 bases, with 9 bases left in between. This CDR3 is 11 amino acids long. The germline V gene encodes CDR1 SGHTA and CDR2 FQGTGA. Written as DNA, the CDR3 is TGTGCCAGCAGCTCGGGAGTACAGCAGTTCTTC. Its translation is CASSSGVQQFF.

The chain couples TRBV5-5 to TRBJ2-3; a possible D gene is TRBD1 (6 bases). Trimming stripped 1 base from V and 2 bases from J, with 11 bases between. The germline V gene encodes CDR1 SGHKS and CDR2 YYEKEE (reference sequence). The CDR3 covers 15 residues. The CDR3 sequence: CASSLTGTLTDTQYF. DNA of the CDR3: TGTGCCAGCAGCTTGACAGGGACCCTCACAGATACGCAGTATTTT.

V and J are TRBV6-5 and TRBJ1-2; D unclear. The CDR3 is 11 residues long. Germline lookup yields CDR1 MNHEY and CDR2 SVGAGI. Trimming removed 8 bases at V and 8 bases at J, with 12 bases between. The CDR3 sequence: CASGTVRGYTF. Written as DNA, the CDR3 is TGTGCCAGCGGAACGGTGCGGGGCTACACCTTC.

V usage is TRBV9 and J usage is TRBJ1-1, with D uncertain. V was trimmed by 4 bases and J by 0 bases, leaving 7 bases between them. The CDR3 loop spans 13 amino acids. CDR1 is SGDLS, CDR2 YYNGEE, per germline. CDR3 in amino acids: CASSPNMNTEAFF. Written as DNA, the CDR3 is TGTGCCAGCAGCCCTAACATGAACACTGAAGCTTTCTTT.

The gene calls are TRBV6-6 and TRBJ1-2, with a weak D call TRBD1 (5 bases). Germline lookup yields CDR1 MNHNY and CDR2 SVGAGI (reference sequence). The CDR3 covers 13 residues. Trimming left V 7 bases short and J 7 bases short, with 16 bases between. CDR3 sequence: CASTLLGGSGYTF. The CDR3 coding sequence is TGTGCCAGCACCTTACTCGGGGGGTCTGGCTACACCTTC.